A selection of T cell receptor beta chains follows, all from one sample in a study of T cell responses to AZD1222 COVID-19 vaccine. Method: immunoSEQ multiplex PCR; TCRdb's copy keeps in-frame clones and lacks some. The sample consists of about 120,000 clones, roughly 92% of them appearing once. This specimen was peripheral blood, taken on day 0 of AZD1222 vaccination. These TCRs come from an adult in good health. Each CDR3 is given with its conserved first and last residue. Each record gives: D gene, J gene, V gene, CDR3 protein. The D gene is left open where the match is weak.

d_gene: TRBD2
j_gene: TRBJ2-5
v_gene: TRBV2
CDR3aa: CASSEMGGGAVETQYF

d_gene: .
j_gene: TRBJ1-1
v_gene: TRBV2
CDR3aa: CATLLRLNTEAFF

d_gene: TRBD1
j_gene: TRBJ1-4
v_gene: TRBV3-1/TRBV3-2
CDR3aa: CASSQGGGTAPEKLFF

d_gene: TRBD1
j_gene: TRBJ2-5
v_gene: TRBV25-1
CDR3aa: CASSGQGTGAQYF

d_gene: TRBD1
j_gene: TRBJ1-1
v_gene: TRBV12-5
CDR3aa: CASGLSGGYGNTEAFF

d_gene: .
j_gene: TRBJ2-1
v_gene: TRBV12-3/TRBV12-4
CDR3aa: CASTLRDFNEQFF

d_gene: .
j_gene: TRBJ2-5
v_gene: TRBV20-1
CDR3aa: CSARDQETQYF

d_gene: TRBD1
j_gene: TRBJ1-1
v_gene: TRBV5-8
CDR3aa: CASSPGQGETEAFF

d_gene: .
j_gene: TRBJ2-7
v_gene: TRBV13
CDR3aa: CASSHLGDSEHEQYF

d_gene: TRBD2
j_gene: TRBJ2-5
v_gene: TRBV18
CDR3aa: CASSRKRLQRDVETQYF

d_gene: .
j_gene: TRBJ1-6
v_gene: TRBV6-2/TRBV6-3
CDR3aa: CASSTSTGYHSPLHF

d_gene: TRBD2
j_gene: TRBJ2-1
v_gene: TRBV5-1
CDR3aa: CASSGGLAGFSYNEQFF

d_gene: .
j_gene: TRBJ2-1
v_gene: TRBV18
CDR3aa: CASSPRDTSYNEQFF

d_gene: TRBD2
j_gene: TRBJ2-5
v_gene: TRBV7-8
CDR3aa: CASSSPSGGETQYF

d_gene: .
j_gene: TRBJ2-2
v_gene: TRBV27
CDR3aa: CASSWSSTGELFF

d_gene: TRBD1
j_gene: TRBJ1-6
v_gene: TRBV6-5
CDR3aa: CASSWDRENSPLHF

d_gene: TRBD2
j_gene: TRBJ2-5
v_gene: TRBV5-1
CDR3aa: CASTRGGNQETQYF

d_gene: TRBD1
j_gene: TRBJ1-2
v_gene: TRBV7-8
CDR3aa: CASSLFDRGRSSNYGYTF